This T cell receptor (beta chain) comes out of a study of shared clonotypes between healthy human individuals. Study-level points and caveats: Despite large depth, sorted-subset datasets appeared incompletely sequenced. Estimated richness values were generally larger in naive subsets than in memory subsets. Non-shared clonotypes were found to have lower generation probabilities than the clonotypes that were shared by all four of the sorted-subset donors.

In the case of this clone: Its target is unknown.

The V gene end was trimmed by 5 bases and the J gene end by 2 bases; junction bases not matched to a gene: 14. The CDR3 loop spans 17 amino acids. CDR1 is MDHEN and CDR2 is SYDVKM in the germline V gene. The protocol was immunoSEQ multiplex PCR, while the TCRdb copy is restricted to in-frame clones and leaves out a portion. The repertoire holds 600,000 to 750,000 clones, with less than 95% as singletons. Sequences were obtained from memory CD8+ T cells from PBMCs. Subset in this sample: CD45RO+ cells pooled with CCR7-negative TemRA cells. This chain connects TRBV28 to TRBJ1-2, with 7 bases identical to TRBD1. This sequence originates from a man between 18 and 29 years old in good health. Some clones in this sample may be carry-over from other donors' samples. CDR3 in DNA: TGTGCCAGCAGTCCACAATCCCCCGACAGGGAGAACTATGGCTACACCTTC. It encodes CASSPQSPDRENYGYTF.